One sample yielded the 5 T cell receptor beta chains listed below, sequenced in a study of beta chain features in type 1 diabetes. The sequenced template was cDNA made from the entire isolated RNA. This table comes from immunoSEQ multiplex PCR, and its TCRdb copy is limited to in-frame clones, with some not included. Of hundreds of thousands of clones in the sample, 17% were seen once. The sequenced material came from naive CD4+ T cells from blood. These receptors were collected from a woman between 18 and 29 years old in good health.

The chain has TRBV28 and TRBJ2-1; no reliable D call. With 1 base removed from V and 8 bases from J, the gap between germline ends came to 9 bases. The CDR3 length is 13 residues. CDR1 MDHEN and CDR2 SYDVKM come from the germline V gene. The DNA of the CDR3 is TGTGCCAGCAGTTTATATAAAGGGTATGAGCAGTTCTTC. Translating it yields CASSLYKGYEQFF.

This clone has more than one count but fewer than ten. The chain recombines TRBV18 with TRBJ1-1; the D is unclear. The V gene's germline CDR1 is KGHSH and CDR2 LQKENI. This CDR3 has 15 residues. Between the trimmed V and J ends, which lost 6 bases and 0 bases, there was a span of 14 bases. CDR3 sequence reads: CASSPKQQLNTEAFF. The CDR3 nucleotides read TGTGCCAGCTCCCCTAAGCAACAGTTGAACACTGAAGCTTTCTTT.

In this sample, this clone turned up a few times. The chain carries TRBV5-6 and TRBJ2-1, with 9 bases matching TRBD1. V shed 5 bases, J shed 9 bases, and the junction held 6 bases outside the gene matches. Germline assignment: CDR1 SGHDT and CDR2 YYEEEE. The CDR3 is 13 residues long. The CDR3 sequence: CASSWDRVTEQFF. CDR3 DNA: TGTGCCAGCAGTTGGGACAGGGTAACTGAGCAGTTCTTC.

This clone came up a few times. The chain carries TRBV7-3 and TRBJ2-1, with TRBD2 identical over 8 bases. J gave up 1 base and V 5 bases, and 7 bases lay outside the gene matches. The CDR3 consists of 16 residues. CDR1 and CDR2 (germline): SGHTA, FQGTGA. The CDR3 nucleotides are TGTGCCAGCAGCCCTCGGACTAGCTTATCCTACAATGAGCAGTTCTTC. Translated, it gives CASSPRTSLSYNEQFF.

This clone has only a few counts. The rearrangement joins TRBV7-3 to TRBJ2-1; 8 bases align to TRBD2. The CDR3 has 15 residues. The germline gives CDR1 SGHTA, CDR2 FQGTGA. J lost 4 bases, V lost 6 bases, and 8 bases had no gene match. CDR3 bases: TGTGCCAGCAGTCCAAGCGGGAGATCTTACAATGAGCAGTTCTTC. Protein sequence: CASSPSGRSYNEQFF.